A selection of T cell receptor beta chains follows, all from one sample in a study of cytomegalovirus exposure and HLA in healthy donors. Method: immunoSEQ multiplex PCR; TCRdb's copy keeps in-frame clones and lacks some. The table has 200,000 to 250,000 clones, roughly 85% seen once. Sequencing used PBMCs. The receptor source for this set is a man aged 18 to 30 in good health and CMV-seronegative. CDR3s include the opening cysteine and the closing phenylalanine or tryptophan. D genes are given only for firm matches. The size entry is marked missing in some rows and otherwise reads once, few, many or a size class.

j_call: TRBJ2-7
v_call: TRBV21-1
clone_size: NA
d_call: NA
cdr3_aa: CASNVYTSSYEQYF
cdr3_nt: TGTGCCAGCAACGTTTATACTAGTAGCTACGAGCAGTACTTC

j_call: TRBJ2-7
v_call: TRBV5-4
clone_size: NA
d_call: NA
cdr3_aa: CASSLAGVEYF
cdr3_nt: TGTGCCAGCAGCTTGGCGGGAGTGGAGTACTTC

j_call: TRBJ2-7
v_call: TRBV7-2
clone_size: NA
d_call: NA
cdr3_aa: CASRGIGVITYEQYF
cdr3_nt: TGTGCCAGCAGAGGGATAGGGGTTATCACCTACGAGCAGTACTTC

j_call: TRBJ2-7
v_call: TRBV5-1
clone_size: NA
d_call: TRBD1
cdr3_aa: CASSMTGNFHEQYF
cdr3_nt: TGCGCCAGCAGCATGACAGGGAACTTCCACGAGCAGTACTTC

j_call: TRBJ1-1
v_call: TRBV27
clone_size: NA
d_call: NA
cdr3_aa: CASSASAGTEAFF
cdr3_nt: TGTGCCAGCAGTGCATCAGCGGGGACTGAAGCTTTCTTT

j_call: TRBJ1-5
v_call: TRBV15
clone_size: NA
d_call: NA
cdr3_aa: CATSRDRPGNQPQHF
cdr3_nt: TGTGCCACCAGCAGAGATCGTCCAGGAAATCAGCCCCAGCATTTT

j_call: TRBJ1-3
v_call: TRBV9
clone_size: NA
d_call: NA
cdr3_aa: CASSVGSGQGNTIYF
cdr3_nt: TGTGCCAGCAGCGTAGGTTCAGGGCAAGGAAACACCATATATTTT

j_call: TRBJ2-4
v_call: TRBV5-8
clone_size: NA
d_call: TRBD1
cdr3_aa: CASSWGQGEAKNIQYF
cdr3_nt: TGTGCCAGCAGCTGGGGACAGGGGGAGGCCAAAAACATTCAGTACTTC

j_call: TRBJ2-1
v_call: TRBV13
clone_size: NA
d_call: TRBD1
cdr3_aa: CASSTGTGPNNEQFF
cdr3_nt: TGTGCCAGCAGCACCGGGACAGGACCAAACAATGAGCAGTTCTTC

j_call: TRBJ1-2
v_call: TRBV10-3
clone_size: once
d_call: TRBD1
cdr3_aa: CANAPQGVAARGYTF
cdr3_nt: TGTGCCAACGCCCCACAGGGGGTCGCAGCTCGCGGCTACACCTTC

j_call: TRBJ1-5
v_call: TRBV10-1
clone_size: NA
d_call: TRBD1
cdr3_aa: CASGQGSGSQPQHF
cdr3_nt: TGCGCCAGCGGACAGGGATCGGGGAGTCAGCCCCAGCATTTT

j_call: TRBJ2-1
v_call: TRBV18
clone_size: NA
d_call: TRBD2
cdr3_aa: CASFLLAGGEQFF
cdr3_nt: TGTGCCAGCTTCCTATTAGCGGGAGGCGAGCAGTTCTTC

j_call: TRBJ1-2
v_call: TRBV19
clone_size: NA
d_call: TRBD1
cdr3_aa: CASKDRGPYGYTF
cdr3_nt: TGTGCCAGTAAAGACAGGGGACCCTATGGCTACACCTTC

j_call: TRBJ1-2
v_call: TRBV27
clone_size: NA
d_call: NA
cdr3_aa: CASSPGQFYGYTF
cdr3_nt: TGTGCCAGCAGTCCAGGACAGTTTTATGGCTACACCTTC

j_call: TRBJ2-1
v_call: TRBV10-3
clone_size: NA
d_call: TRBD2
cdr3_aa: CAISESATSGSHEQFF
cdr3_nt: TGTGCCATCAGTGAGTCCGCGACTAGCGGGAGCCATGAGCAGTTCTTC

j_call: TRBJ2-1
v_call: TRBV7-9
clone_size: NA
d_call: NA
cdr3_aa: CASSFSVRGGYNEQFF
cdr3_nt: TGTGCCAGCAGTTTTTCTGTCAGAGGGGGCTACAATGAGCAGTTCTTC

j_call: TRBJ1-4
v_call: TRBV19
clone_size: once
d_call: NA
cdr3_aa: CASSRTATNEKLFF
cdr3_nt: TGTGCCAGTAGTAGGACTGCAACTAATGAAAAACTGTTTTTT

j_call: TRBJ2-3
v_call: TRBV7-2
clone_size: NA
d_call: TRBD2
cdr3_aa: CASSLVRVSGGAQWHTQYF
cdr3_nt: TGTGCCAGCAGCTTAGTCCGTGTTAGCGGGGGGGCTCAATGGCATACGCAGTATTTT

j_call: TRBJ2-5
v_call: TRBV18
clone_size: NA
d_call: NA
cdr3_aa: CASSPNKETQYF
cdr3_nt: TGTGCCAGCTCACCAAACAAAGAGACCCAGTACTTC

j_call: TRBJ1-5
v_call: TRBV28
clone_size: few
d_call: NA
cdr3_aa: CASSSRDIPRPQHF
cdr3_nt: TGTGCCAGCAGTTCCCGGGACATCCCAAGGCCCCAGCATTTT

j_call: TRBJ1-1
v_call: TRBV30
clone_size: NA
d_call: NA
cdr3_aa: CAWSVQAFGTEAFF
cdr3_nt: TGTGCCTGGAGTGTACAGGCGTTTGGCACTGAAGCTTTCTTT

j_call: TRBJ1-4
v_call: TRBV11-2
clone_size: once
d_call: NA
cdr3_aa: CASSLATGTGPEKLFF
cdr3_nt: TGTGCCAGCAGCTTAGCCACAGGGACGGGGCCGGAAAAACTGTTTTTT

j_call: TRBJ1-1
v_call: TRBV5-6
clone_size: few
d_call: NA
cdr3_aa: CASSLRQTNTEAFF
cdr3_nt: TGTGCCAGCAGCTTAAGACAGACGAACACTGAAGCTTTCTTT

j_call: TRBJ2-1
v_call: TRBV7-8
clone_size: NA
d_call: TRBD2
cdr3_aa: CASSLAGTSGYNEQFF
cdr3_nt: TGTGCCAGCAGCTTAGCGGGGACTAGCGGCTACAATGAGCAGTTCTTC